This T cell receptor beta chain was sequenced for a study of cytotoxic CD8 clonotypes in ibrutinib-treated CLL. Across the study: Samples showed on average approximately 260,000 productive templates and 94,082 productive rearrangements.

The assay was immunoSEQ multiplex PCR, and TCRdb's table has in-frame clones only and misses some. Among fewer than 400,000 clones, 67% were seen once, and the ten largest hold 5% to 6.5%. The CDR3 sequence is 14 residues long. Per germline, CDR1 MGHRA and CDR2 YSYEKL. Deletions cut 0 bases from V and 3 bases from J, with 9 bases between. Study-wide results and limits: Clonality went up at ibrutinib response and then declined back toward baseline at progression.

Libraries of TCR beta were made from 2 to 2.5 micrograms of genomic DNA that came from cryopreserved PBMCs. This clone was counted a few times. Antigen specificity is unknown. The origin of this receptor is a human donor with chronic lymphocytic leukemia. The sequenced sample was PBMCs, obtained after 36 months of ibrutinib treatment. The chain uses TRBV4-1 and TRBJ2-7; D unresolved. The CDR3 here is CASSQDPGGYEQYF. The CDR3 DNA sequence: TGCGCCAGCAGCCAAGACCCCGGCGGCTACGAGCAGTACTTC.